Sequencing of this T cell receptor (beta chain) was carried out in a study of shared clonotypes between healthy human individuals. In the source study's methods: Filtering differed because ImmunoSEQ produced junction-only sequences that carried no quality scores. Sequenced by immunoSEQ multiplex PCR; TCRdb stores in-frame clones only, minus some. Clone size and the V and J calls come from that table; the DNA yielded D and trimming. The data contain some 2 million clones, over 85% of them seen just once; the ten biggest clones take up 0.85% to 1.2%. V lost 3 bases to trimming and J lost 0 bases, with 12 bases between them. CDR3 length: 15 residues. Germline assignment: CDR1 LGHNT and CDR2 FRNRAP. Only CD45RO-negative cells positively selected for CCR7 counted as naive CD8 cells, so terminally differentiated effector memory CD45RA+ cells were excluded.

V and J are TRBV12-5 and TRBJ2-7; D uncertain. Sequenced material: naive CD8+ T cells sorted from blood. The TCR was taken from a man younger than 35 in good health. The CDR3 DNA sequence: TGTGCTAGTGGTTTTAAAGGCGGATTCTCCTACGAGCAGTACTTC. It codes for CASGFKGGFSYEQYF.